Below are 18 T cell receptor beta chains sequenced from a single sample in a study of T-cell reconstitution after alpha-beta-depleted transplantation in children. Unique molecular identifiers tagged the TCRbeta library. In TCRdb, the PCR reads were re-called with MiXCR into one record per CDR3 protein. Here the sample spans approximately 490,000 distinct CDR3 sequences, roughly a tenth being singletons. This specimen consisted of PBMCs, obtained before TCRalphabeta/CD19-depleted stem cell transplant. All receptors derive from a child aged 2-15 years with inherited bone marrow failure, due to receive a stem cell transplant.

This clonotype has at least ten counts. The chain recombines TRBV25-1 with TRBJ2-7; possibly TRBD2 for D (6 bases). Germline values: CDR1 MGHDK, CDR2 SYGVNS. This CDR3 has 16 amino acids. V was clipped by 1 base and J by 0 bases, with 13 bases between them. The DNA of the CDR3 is TGTGCCAGCAGTGAATCATCAGGGACTGGCTCCTACGAGCAGTACTTC. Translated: CASSESSGTGSYEQYF.

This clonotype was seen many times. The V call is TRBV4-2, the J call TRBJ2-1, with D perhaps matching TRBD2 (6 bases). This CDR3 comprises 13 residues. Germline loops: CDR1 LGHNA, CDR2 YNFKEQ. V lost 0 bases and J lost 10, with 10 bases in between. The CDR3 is CASSQDGAGEQFF. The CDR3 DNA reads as TGTGCCAGCAGCCAAGATGGGGCGGGGGAGCAGTTCTTC.

The chain's CDR3 is CASSPLTRVHGYTF. The CDR3 DNA is TGTGCCAGCTCACCGCTTACGCGGGTGCACGGCTACACCTTC. This chain links TRBV18 with TRBJ1-2; D uncertain. CDR1 and CDR2 from the germline V gene are KGHSH and LQKENI. Trimming left V 3 bases short and J 8 bases short, with 16 bases between. This CDR3 contains 14 residues. Drawing the rest from reference TRBV18 and TRBJ1-2, the complete variable domain is NAGVMQNPRHLVRRRGQEARLRCSPMKGHSHVYWYRQLPEEGLKFMVYLQKENIIDESGMPKERFSAEFPKEGPSILRIQQVVRGDSAAYFCASSPLTRVHGYTFGSGTRLTVV.

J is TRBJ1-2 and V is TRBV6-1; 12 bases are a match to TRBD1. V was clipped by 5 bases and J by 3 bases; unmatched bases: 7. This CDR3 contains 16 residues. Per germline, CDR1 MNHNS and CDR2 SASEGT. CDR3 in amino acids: CASSLPGQGADYGYTF. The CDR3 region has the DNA TGTGCCAGCAGTCTGCCGGGACAGGGGGCGGACTATGGCTACACCTTC.

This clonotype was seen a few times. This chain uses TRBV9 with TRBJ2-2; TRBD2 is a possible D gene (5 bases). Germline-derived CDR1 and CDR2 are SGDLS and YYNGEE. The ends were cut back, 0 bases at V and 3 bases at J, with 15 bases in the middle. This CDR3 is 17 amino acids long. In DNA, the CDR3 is TGTGCCAGCAGCGTAGATCGGGGTAGAAAGGACACCGGGGAGCTGTTTTTT. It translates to CASSVDRGRKDTGELFF.

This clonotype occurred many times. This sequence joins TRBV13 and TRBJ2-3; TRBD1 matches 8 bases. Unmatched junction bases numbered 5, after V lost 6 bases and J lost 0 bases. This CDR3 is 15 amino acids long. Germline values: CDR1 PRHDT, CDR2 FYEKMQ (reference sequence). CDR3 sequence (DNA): TGTGCCAGCAGTCCCAGGGGGCTTAGCACAGATACGCAGTATTTT. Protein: CASSPRGLSTDTQYF.

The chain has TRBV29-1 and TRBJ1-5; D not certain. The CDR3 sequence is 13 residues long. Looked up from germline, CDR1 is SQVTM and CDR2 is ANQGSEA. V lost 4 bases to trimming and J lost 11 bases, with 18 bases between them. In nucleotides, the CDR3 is TGCAGCGTTGTAGGCAAGCGAGAGATCGCCCAGCATTTT. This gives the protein CSVVGKREIAQHF.

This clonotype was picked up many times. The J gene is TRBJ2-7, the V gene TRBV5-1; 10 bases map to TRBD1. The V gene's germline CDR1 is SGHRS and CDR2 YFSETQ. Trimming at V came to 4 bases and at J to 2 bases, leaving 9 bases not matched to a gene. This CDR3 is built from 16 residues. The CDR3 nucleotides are TGCGCCAGCAGCCCCCGGGACAGGGGAGGTACCTACGAGCAGTACTTC. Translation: CASSPRDRGGTYEQYF.

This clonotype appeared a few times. The CDR3 spells CASRTDWAAASTQYF. The DNA for the CDR3 is TGTGCCAGCAGAACCGACTGGGCGGCGGCGTCCACGCAGTATTTT. V is TRBV28 and J is TRBJ2-3; D ambiguous. Per germline, CDR1 MDHEN and CDR2 SYDVKM. The germline V and J ends were trimmed by 6 bases and 9 bases, with 22 bases remaining between them. CDR3 length: 15 amino acids.

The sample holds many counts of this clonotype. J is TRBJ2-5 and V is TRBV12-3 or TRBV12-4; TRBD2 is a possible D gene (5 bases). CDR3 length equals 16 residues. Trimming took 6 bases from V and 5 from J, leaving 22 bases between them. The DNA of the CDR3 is TGTGCCAGCAGCCACCAGTGGCGGGCCGAGTGGGAGACCCAGTACTTC. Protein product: CASSHQWRAEWETQYF.

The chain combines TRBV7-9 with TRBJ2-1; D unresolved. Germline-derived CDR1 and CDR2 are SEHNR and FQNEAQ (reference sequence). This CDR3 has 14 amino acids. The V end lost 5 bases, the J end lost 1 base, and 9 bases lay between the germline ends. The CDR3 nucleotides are TGTGCCAGCAGCCAGGATGGGTCCTACAATGAGCAGTTCTTC. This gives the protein CASSQDGSYNEQFF.

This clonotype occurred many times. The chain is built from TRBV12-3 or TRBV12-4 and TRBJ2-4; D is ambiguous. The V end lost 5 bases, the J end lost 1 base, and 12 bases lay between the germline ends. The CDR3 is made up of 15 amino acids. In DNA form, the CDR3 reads TGTGCCAGCAGTGGTAGTTTTAGGGCCAAAAACATTCAGTACTTC. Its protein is CASSGSFRAKNIQYF.

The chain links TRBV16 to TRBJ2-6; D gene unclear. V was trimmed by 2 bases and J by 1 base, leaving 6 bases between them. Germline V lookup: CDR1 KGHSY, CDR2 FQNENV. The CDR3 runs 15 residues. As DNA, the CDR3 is TGTGCCAGCAGCCAACACTTTTCTGGGGCCAACGTCCTGACTTTC. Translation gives CASSQHFSGANVLTF. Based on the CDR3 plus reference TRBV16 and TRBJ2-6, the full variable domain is GEEVAQTPKHLVRGEGQKAKLYCAPIKGHSYVFWYQQVLKNEFKFLISFQNENVFDETGMPKERFSAKCLPNSPCSLEIQATKLEDSAVYFCASSQHFSGANVLTFGAGSRLTVL.

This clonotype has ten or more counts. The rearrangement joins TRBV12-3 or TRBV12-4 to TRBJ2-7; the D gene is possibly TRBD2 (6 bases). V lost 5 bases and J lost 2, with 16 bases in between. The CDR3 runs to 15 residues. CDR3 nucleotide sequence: TGTGCCAGCAGTACCTCCGGGACTGCAGCCTACGAGCAGTACTTC. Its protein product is CASSTSGTAAYEQYF.

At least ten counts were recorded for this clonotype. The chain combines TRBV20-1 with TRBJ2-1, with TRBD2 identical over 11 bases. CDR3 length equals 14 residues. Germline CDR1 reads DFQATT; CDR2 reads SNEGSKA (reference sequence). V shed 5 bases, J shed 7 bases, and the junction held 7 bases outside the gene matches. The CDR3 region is CSAETSGRSNEQFF. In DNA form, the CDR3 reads TGCAGTGCTGAAACTAGCGGGAGATCAAATGAGCAGTTCTTC.

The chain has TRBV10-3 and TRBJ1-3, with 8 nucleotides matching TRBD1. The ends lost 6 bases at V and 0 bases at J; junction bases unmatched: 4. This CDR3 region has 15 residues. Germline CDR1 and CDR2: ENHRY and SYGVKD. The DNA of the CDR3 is TGTGCCATCAGGGCAGGGGGCGGCTCTGGAAACACCATATATTTT. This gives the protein CAIRAGGGSGNTIYF.

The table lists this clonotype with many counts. CDR3 in DNA: TGCAGCGTTGAGGGTCAGGCGGAGACCCAGTACTTC. Amino acids: CSVEGQAETQYF. The chain is built from TRBV29-1 and TRBJ2-5, with unresolved D. V shed 3 bases and J shed 5 bases, with 10 bases lying between them. The V gene's germline CDR1 is SQVTM and CDR2 ANQGSEA. The CDR3 is made up of 12 amino acids.

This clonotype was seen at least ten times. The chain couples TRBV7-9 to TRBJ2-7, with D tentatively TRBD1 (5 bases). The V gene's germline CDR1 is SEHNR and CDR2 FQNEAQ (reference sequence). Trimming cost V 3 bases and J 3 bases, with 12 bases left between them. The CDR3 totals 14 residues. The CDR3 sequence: CASSFAGQYYEQYF. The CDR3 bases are TGTGCCAGCAGCTTCGCCGGACAATACTACGAGCAGTACTTC.